This TCR beta chain was sequenced for a study of T cell changes during pregnancy in multiple sclerosis. The J segment lost 7 bases and the V segment lost 6 bases, leaving 9 bases of the junction unmatched. The CDR3 is 13 residues long. CDR1 is MNHEY, CDR2 SVGAGI, per germline. Repertoires were generated with immunoSEQ multiplex PCR, while TCRdb's copy carries only in-frame clones and drops some. The profile shows about 110,000 clones, approximately 90% of them singletons. The receptor was derived from a female donor with multiple sclerosis, enrolled in a pregnancy study. V is TRBV6-5 and J is TRBJ2-7, with 7 positions matching TRBD1. The source was peripheral blood, collected after pregnancy. CDR3: CASRDRLQLEQYF. The DNA for the CDR3 is TGTGCCAGCAGGGACAGGTTGCAACTGGAGCAGTACTTC.